These 8 T cell receptor beta chains originate from one sample sequenced in a study of blood T cells in healthy people across ages. The authors ran a second PCR of about 6 to 11 cycles using a sample-barcoded 5' primer and a J-beta primer mix. TCRdb fed the 5' RACE reads into MiXCR, producing one record per CDR3 protein. The top ten hold less than 2.5% of the sample, which has roughly 2 million distinct CDR3 sequences, 40% to 55% seen once. The sequenced sample was blood. Every receptor here comes from a woman between 35 and 50 years old in good health.

About this clonotype itself: Compared with germline, one end of the junction differs, possibly owing to a read error. The chain joins TRBV5-1 to TRBJ2-3; D not resolved. Germline CDR1 is SGHRS and CDR2 is YFSETQ. The CDR3 covers 15 residues. CDR3 sequence reads: CASSLASPPQDTRYF. DNA of the CDR3: TGCGCCAGCAGCTTGGCCTCTCCCCCCCAAGATACGCGGTATTTT.

The chain employs TRBV5-6 and TRBJ2-1; D may match TRBD1 or TRBD2 (5 bases each). Per germline, CDR1 SGHDT and CDR2 YYEEEE. The V and J ends lost 2 bases and 0 bases respectively, with 18 bases between them. The CDR3 is 18 residues long. Here the CDR3 DNA reads TGTGCCAGCAGCTTACTTGGGGGTTTGTTAAGCTCCTACAATGAGCAGTTCTTC. This sequence encodes CASSLLGGLLSSYNEQFF.

The chain links TRBV5-5 to TRBJ2-3; 8 bases match TRBD1. The V and J ends lost 4 bases and 0 bases, in that order; junction bases with no gene match: 10. The CDR3 is made up of 17 amino acids. Germline lookup yields CDR1 SGHKS and CDR2 YYEKEE (reference sequence). CDR3 region: CASSRRETGASTDTQYF. The CDR3 DNA follows: TGTGCCAGCAGCCGGCGAGAGACAGGGGCTAGCACAGATACGCAGTATTTT.

The sample holds a few counts of this clonotype. The genes are TRBV7-2 and TRBJ2-3; D unclear. From germline, CDR1 is SGHTA and CDR2 FQGNSA. The CDR3 spans 15 residues. V gave up 1 base and J gave up 6 bases, with 14 bases separating them. CDR3 DNA sequence: TGTGCCAGCAGCTTAGGTCGCAAGCGACCTGATACGCAGTATTTT. This codes for CASSLGRKRPDTQYF.

V gene TRBV4-1 combines with J gene TRBJ2-3; tentative D call: TRBD2 (6 bases). Trimming removed 4 bases from V and 6 bases from J, with 11 bases in between. The CDR3 is made up of 13 amino acids. The germline CDR1 and CDR2 sequences are MGHRA and YSYEKL. The CDR3 reads CASSLGGWDTQYF. CDR3 nucleotide sequence: TGCGCCAGCAGCCTTGGGGGGTGGGATACGCAGTATTTT.

The chain has TRBV12-3 or TRBV12-4 and TRBJ1-6, with 7 bases aligning to TRBD1. This CDR3 has 13 residues. Trimming cost V 5 bases and J 9 bases; bases outside gene matches: 4. CDR3 amino acids: CASSKTGFSPLHF. For the CDR3, the DNA is TGTGCCAGCAGTAAGACAGGGTTTTCACCCCTCCACTTT.

V usage is TRBV7-2 and J usage is TRBJ2-6; D remains unclear. Germline lookup yields CDR1 SGHTA and CDR2 FQGNSA. This CDR3 is built from 17 residues. The V and J ends lost 5 bases and 0 bases respectively, with 14 bases between them. CDR3 amino acids: CASSLQQPVSGANVLTF. CDR3 DNA sequence: TGTGCCAGCAGCCTCCAGCAACCGGTCTCTGGGGCCAACGTCCTGACTTTC.

This clonotype has a handful of counts. The CDR3 region is CASSQEGTGLAETQYF. CDR3 in DNA: TGCGCCAGCAGCCAAGAAGGCACCGGCTTGGCAGAGACCCAGTACTTC. J is TRBJ2-5 and V is TRBV4-3; D is uncertain. Germline V gives CDR1 LGHNA, CDR2 YSLEER. The CDR3 is 16 residues long. V lost 0 bases and J lost 4, with 15 bases in between.